The clone carrying this T cell receptor (beta chain) is identified as medium-sized (0.01 to 0.1%) from frequency. Its antigen is currently unknown. This entry comes from a study of CXCR3-negative and CXCR3-positive naive CD8 T cells. Study at large: The dataset comprises around 140 million TRB reads in total, with about 1.5 +/- 0.3 million reads per library. Study-wide findings and caveats: Memory CD8+ cells showed much lower diversity, while both naive subsets were comparably high.

The CDR3 totals 16 residues. From germline, CDR1 is SGHTA and CDR2 FQGNSA. UMI-labeled TRB cDNA libraries were prepared by 5' RACE. TCRdb reprocessed the 5' RACE reads, with one entry per CDR3 protein and no DNA. The sample is made up of roughly 6,000 distinct CDR3 sequences, and the top ten hold approximately 1.8% of it. The chain recombines TRBV7-2 with TRBJ2-7; TCRdb's assignment of TRBD2 cannot be checked, as there is no DNA. Material: naive CXCR3- CD8+ T cells from blood. Subset defined: CD45RO-CCR7+CD27+CD95- naive CD8+ T cells lacking CXCR3 (TNR3-). The sequence came from a human donor in good health. Some clones in this sample may be carry-over from other donors' samples. CDR3 sequence: CASSPPVRGGSYEQYF.